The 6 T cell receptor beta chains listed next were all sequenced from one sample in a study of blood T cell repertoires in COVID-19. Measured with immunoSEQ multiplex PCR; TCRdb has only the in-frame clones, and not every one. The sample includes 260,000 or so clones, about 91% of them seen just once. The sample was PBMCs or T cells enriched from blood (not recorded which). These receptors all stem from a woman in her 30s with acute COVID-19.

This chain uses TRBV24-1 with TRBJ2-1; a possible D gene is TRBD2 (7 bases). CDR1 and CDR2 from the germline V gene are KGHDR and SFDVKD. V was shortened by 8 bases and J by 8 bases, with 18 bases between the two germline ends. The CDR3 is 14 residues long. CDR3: CATMEGGHNYEQFF. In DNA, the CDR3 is TGTGCCACCATGGAGGGGGGGCATAACTATGAGCAGTTCTTC.

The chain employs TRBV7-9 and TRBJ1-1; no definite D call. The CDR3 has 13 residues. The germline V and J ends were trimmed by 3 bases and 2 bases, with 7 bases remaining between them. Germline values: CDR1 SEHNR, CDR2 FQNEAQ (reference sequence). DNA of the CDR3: TGTGCCAGCAGCTTTCTCTATAACACTGAAGCTTTCTTT. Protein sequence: CASSFLYNTEAFF.

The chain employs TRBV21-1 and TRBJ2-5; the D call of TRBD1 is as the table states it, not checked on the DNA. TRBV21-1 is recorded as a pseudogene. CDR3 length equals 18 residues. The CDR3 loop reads CASSKRFGGQEAQETQYF. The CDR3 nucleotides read TGTGCCAGCAGCAAAAGGTTTGGGGGACAGGAGGCCCAAGAGACCCAGTACTTC.

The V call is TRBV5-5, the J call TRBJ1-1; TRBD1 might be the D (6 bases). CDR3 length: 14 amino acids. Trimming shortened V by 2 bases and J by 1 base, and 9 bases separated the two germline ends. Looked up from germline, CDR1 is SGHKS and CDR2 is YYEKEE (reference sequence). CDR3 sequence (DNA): TGTGCCAGCAGCTTACAGGGTGGGAACACTGAAGCTTTCTTT. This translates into CASSLQGGNTEAFF.

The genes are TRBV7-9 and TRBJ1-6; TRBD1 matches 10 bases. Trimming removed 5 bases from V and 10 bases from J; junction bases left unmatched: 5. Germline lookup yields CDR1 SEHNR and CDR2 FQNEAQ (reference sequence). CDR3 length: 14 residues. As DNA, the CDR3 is TGTGCCAGCAGCCACGACAGGGGGCGGTCACCCCTCCACTTT. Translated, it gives CASSHDRGRSPLHF.

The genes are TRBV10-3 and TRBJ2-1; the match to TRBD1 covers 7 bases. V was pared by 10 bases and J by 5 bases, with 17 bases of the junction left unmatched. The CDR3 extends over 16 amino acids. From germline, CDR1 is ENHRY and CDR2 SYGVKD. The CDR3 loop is CATSSITGAGDNEQFF. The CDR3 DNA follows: TGTGCCACGAGTTCCATAACAGGGGCTGGTGACAATGAGCAGTTCTTC.